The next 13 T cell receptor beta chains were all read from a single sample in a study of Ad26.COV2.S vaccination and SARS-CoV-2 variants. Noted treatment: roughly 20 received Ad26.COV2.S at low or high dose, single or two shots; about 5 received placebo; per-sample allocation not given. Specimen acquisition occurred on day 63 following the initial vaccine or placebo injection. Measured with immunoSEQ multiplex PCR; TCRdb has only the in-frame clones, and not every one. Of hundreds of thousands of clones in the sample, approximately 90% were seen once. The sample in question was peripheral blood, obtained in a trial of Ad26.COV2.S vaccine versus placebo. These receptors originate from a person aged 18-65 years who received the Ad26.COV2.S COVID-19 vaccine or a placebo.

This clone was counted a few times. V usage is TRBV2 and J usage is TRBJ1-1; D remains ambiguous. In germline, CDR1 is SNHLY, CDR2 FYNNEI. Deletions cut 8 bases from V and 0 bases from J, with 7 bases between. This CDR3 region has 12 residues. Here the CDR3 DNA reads TGTGCCAGCGGCAGCCTGAACACTGAAGCTTTCTTT. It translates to CASGSLNTEAFF. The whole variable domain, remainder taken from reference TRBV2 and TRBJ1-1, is EPEVTQTPSHQVTQMGQEVILRCVPISNHLYFYWYRQILGQKVEFLVSFYNNEISEKSEIFDDQFSVERPDGSNFTLKIRSTKLEDSAMYFCASGSLNTEAFFGQGTRLTVV.

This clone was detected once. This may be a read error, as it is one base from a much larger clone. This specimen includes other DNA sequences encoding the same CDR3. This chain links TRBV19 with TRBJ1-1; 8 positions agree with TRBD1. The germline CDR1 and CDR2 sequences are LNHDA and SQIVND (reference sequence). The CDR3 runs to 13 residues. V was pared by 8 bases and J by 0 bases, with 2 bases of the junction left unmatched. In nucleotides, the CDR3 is TGTGCCAGTTCGGACAGGGTGAACACTGAAGCTTTCTTT. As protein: CASSDRVNTEAFF.

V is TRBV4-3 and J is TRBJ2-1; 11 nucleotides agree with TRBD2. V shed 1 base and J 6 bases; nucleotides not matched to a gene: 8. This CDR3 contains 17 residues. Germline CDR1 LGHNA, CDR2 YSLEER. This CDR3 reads CASSQVSGRARTNEQFF. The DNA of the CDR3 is TGCGCCAGCAGCCAAGTTAGCGGGAGGGCCCGGACCAATGAGCAGTTCTTC.

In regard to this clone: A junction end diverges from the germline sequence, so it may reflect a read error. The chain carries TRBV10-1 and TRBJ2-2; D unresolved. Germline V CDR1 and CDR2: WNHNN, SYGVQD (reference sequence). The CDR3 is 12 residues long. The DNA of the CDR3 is TGCGCCAGCAATGAGTCACTGGGGGAGCTGTTTTTT. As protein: CASNESLGELFF.

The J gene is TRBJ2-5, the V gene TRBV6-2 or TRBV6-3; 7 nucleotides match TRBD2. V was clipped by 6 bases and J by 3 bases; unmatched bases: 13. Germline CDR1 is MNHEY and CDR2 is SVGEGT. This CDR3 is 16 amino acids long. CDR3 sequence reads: CASSFGLVSVKETQYF. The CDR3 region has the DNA TGTGCCAGCAGCTTCGGACTAGTCTCTGTAAAAGAGACCCAGTACTTC.

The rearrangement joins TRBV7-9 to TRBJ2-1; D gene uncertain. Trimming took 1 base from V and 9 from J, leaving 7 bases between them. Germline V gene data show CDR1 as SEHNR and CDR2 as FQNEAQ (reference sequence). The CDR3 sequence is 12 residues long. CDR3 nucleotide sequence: TGTGCCAGCAGCTTAGACCAACGTGAGCAGTTCTTC. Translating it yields CASSLDQREQFF.

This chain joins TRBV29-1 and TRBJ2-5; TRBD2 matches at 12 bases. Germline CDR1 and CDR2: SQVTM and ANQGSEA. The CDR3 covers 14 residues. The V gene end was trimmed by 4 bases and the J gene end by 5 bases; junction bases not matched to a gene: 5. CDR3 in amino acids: CSVGTSGVSETQYF. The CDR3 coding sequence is TGCAGCGTTGGGACTAGCGGGGTGTCGGAGACCCAGTACTTC.

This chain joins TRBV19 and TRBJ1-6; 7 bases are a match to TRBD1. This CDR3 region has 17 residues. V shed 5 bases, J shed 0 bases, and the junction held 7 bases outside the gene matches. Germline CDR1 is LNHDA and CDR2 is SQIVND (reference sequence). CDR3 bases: TGTGCCAGTAGTCCACCTCGGGACAGCTCCTATAATTCACCCCTCCACTTT. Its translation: CASSPPRDSSYNSPLHF.

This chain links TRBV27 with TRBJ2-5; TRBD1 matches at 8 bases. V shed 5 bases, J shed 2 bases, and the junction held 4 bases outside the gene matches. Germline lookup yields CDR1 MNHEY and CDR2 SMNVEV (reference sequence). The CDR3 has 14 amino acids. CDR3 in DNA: TGTGCCAGCAGTCGACGGACAGGGCAAGAGACCCAGTACTTC. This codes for CASSRRTGQETQYF.

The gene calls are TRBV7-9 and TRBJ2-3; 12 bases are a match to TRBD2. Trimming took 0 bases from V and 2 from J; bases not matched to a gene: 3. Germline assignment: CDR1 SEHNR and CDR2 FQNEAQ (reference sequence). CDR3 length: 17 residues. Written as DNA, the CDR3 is TGTGCCAGCAGCTTAGCGGGACTAGCGGGTTTCACAGATACGCAGTATTTT. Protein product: CASSLAGLAGFTDTQYF. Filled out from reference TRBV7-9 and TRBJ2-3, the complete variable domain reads DTGVSQNPRHKITKRGQNVTFRCDPISEHNRLYWYRQTLGQGPEFLTYFQNEAQLEKSRLLSDRFSAERPKGSFSTLEIQRTEQGDSAMYLCASSLAGLAGFTDTQYFGPGTRLTVL.

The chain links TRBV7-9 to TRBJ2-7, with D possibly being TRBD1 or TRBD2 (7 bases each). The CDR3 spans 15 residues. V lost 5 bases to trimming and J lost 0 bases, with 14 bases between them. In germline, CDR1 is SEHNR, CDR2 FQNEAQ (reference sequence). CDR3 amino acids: CASSETGEGSYEQYF. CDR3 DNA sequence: TGTGCCAGCAGCGAAACAGGGGAGGGCTCCTACGAGCAGTACTTC.

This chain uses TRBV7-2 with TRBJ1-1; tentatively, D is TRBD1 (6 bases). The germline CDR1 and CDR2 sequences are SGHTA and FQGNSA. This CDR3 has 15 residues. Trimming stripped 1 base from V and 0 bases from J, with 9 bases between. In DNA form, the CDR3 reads TGTGCCAGCAGCTTAGAGGGGGGTATGAACACTGAAGCTTTCTTT. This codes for CASSLEGGMNTEAFF.

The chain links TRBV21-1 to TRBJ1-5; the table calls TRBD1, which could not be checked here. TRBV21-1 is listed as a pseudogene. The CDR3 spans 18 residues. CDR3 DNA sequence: TGTGCCAGCAGCAGAGTCGAAACCAACAGGAGATCCAATCAGCCCCAGCATTTT. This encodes CASSRVETNRRSNQPQHF.